This T cell receptor beta chain was captured by sequencing in a study of CD8 T cells in ankylosing spondylitis. TCRdb recomputed calls from the 5' RACE reads with MiXCR, one row per CDR3 protein. The sample holds some 70,000 distinct CDR3 sequences, 5.3% seen once. This clonotype was observed many times. The antigen remains undetermined. V lost 0 bases to trimming and J lost 5 bases, with 14 bases between them. This CDR3 is 15 amino acids long. Germline V CDR1 and CDR2: SGHRS, YFSETQ. Regarding the study as a whole: The study identified a TCR beta motif of eight highly homologous variants that appeared characteristic of ankylosing spondylitis blood.

The chain recombines TRBV5-1 with TRBJ2-5; tentative D call: TRBD1 (6 bases). The sequenced sample consisted of blood, either unsorted or a sorted T cell fraction (not recorded which). This clonotype originated in a male donor with ankylosing spondylitis or in good health (not recorded which). The DNA of the CDR3 is TGCGCCAGCAGCTTGGTGACAGGAAAAGGGGAGACCCAGTACTTC. It specifies CASSLVTGKGETQYF.